This T cell receptor beta chain stems from a study of blood T cell repertoires in COVID-19. The wider study: Samples came from the United States, Italy and Spain, spanning acute and convalescent COVID-19. T cells, B-cell-depleted T cells, or PBMCs supplied cDNA or gDNA.

In the original processing: Cell counts per sample came from amplifying reference gene primers. Clones were read by immunoSEQ multiplex PCR, and TCRdb kept only the in-frame ones, dropping some. From that table come the V and J calls and clone size; the DNA was used to work out D and trimming. The table has 150,000 to 200,000 clones, roughly nine tenths seen once; the top ten hold roughly 25%. The V gene's germline CDR1 is SQVTM and CDR2 ANQGSEA. V lost 3 bases, J lost 0 bases, and 11 bases lay in between. The CDR3 length is 14 residues. J is TRBJ1-2 and V is TRBV29-1; D not certain. The sequencing sample was made of peripheral blood. The sequence came from a man aged 55 to 70 with acute or convalescent COVID-19. DNA of the CDR3: TGCAGCGTTGACGAAGACACCGCTAACTATGGCTACACCTTC. It encodes CSVDEDTANYGYTF.